This T cell receptor beta chain was observed in a study of cytomegalovirus exposure and HLA in healthy donors. About the study: Samples from HLA-typed donors yielded 85 million to 95 million unique TCRs in an early data release.

The V gene lost 10 bases and the J gene lost 7 bases, with 16 bases spanning the gap. The CDR3 has 12 amino acids. Germline V lookup: CDR1 MGHDK, CDR2 SYGVNS. Findings of the study overall: An apparent linkage of common viral pathogens to several of the most significant clusters emerged in a later analysis. The authors later found TCR association rates varying by HLA locus, with DRB1 most and HLA-C fewest.

About this clone: Its antigen remains unknown.

PCR primers comprised 60 Vbeta and 13 Jbeta primers. As processed by the authors: In a later analysis, 60 million to 90 million unique TCR beta chains included roughly 11 million shared by two or more donors. Measured with immunoSEQ multiplex PCR; TCRdb has only the in-frame clones, and not every one. The D gene and trimming were derived from the DNA, and the V and J assignments and clone size from that table. The sample includes about 130,000 clones, roughly three quarters seen only once; the top ten take approximately 2.1%. Sequenced material: PBMCs. The V and J genes are TRBV25-1 and TRBJ1-1; D may be TRBD1 (6 bases). This receptor was obtained from a young man in good health and CMV-seronegative. CDR3 nucleotides: TGTGCCACCGGGAGGGGGGGAAATGAAGCTTTCTTT. This sequence encodes CATGRGGNEAFF. Based on the CDR3 plus reference TRBV25-1 and TRBJ1-1, the full variable domain is EADIYQTPRYLVIGTGKKITLECSQTMGHDKMYWYQQDPGMELHLIHYSYGVNSTEKGDLSSESTVSRIRTEHFPLTLESARPSHTSQYLCATGRGGNEAFFGQGTRLTVV.